One sample yielded the 7 T cell receptor beta chains listed below, sequenced in a study of blood T cell repertoires in COVID-19 (dated by TCRdb to about 2020). Receptor amplification or capture employed the immunoSEQ multiplex PCR assay. TCRdb took this table from immuneACCESS and kept in-frame rearrangements with V and J called. Such tables lack part of the clones; where checked against another copy, unresolved V genes explain under half of the gap, and the rest is unexplained. Recorded for this sample are some 90,000 clones; approximately 89% of them occurred a single time. The ten largest clones add up to about 2.3% of the sample. The sample was peripheral blood. These receptor sequences come from a man in his fifties with acute or convalescent COVID-19.

The chain employs TRBV18 and TRBJ1-5; possibly TRBD1 for D (5 bases). Trimming removed 5 bases at V and 2 bases at J, with 7 bases between. Germline V gene lookup returns CDR1 KGHSH and CDR2 LQKENI. The CDR3 length is 13 residues. CDR3 loop: CASSTGGNQPQHF. CDR3 coding DNA: TGTGCCAGCTCAACGGGGGGCAATCAGCCCCAGCATTTT.

J is TRBJ1-2 and V is TRBV28; D remains unclear. The V gene's germline CDR1 is MDHEN and CDR2 SYDVKM. Trimming left V 6 bases short and J 2 bases short, with 10 bases between. This CDR3 has 13 amino acids. The CDR3 DNA reads TGTGCCAGCAGCCTGCCAGTCAACTATGGCTACACCTTC. Translation gives CASSLPVNYGYTF.

CDR3 region: CASSPYLAGGTDTQYF. CDR3 DNA sequence: TGTGCCAGCAGCCCCTACCTAGCGGGGGGGACAGATACGCAGTATTTT. The V and J genes are TRBV7-9 and TRBJ2-3; 12 positions match TRBD2. V lost 5 bases and J lost 3; bases outside the gene matches: 6. The length of the CDR3 is 16 residues. The germline V gene has CDR1 SEHNR and CDR2 FQNEAQ (reference sequence).

The V and J genes are TRBV14 and TRBJ1-1; D remains unclear. Germline V lookup: CDR1 SGHDN, CDR2 FVKESK. This CDR3 is built from 13 residues. The ends were cut back, 2 bases at V and 2 bases at J, with 6 bases in the middle. The CDR3: CASSQLANTEAFF. The CDR3 DNA sequence: TGTGCCAGCAGCCAATTGGCCAACACTGAAGCTTTCTTT.

This clone was counted only a few times. The gene calls are TRBV7-7 and TRBJ2-3, with 13 nucleotides matching TRBD2. This CDR3 region has 15 residues. The germline gives CDR1 SSHAT, CDR2 FNYEAQ (reference sequence). V lost 5 bases to trimming and J lost 5 bases; unmatched junction nucleotides: 4. CDR3 bases: TGTGCCAGCAGCCCGGGACTAGCGGGAAAAGATACGCAGTATTTT. Encoded protein: CASSPGLAGKDTQYF.

The V call is TRBV18, the J call TRBJ2-2; D gene ambiguous. The CDR3 consists of 12 residues. V lost 3 bases to trimming and J lost 4 bases, with 3 bases between them. CDR1 and CDR2 (germline): KGHSH, LQKENI. This chain's CDR3 is CASSPFTGELFF. The DNA for the CDR3 is TGTGCCAGCTCACCCTTCACCGGGGAGCTGTTTTTT.

The V call is TRBV6-1, the J call TRBJ1-5, with D maybe TRBD1 (5 bases). Germline assignment: CDR1 MNHNS and CDR2 SASEGT. This CDR3 has 15 residues. Trimming shortened V by 1 base and J by 6 bases, and 13 bases separated the two germline ends. The DNA for the CDR3 is TGTGCCAGCAGTGAAGTAGGACACGGCGTTCAGCCCCAGCATTTT. This gives the protein CASSEVGHGVQPQHF.